The clone carrying this T cell receptor (beta chain) appeared a few times. V was cut by 2 bases and J by 3 bases, with 5 bases left in between. There are 11 residues in the CDR3. CDR1 and CDR2 from the germline V gene are GTSNPN and SVGIG (reference sequence). This sample is drawn from a study of tumor-infiltrating lymphocytes in primary liver carcinoma. About the study: Surgical resection served as treatment for the primary liver carcinoma of these patients. Productive TCRbeta reads per sample were roughly 3.5 to 7.13 million, not differing by tissue.

In addition to blood RNA drawn from unsorted whole blood, germline DNA was extracted. Starting material of 500 ng total RNA yielded TCR beta cDNA via a constant-region primer. Three-round nested multiplex PCR performed with slightly modified ARM-PCR produced the TCR beta libraries. With TRBV1-TRBV30 forward primers and a C-beta reverse primer, the first two PCR rounds were run for roughly 10 cycles each. TCRdb used MiXCR to reprocess the multiplex PCR reads, holding one entry per CDR3 protein. Seen here are around 170,000 distinct CDR3 sequences, around 60% observed once, and the top ten hold 65% to 80%.

The sequenced material came from peripheral blood. The V gene is TRBV30, the J gene TRBJ2-7; D not certain. This sequence was found in a middle-aged man with primary liver carcinoma and hepatitis B virus infection. The CDR3 spells CAWSPSYEQYF. The CDR3, as DNA: TGTGCCTGGAGTCCTAGCTACGAGCAGTACTTC.